The 17 T cell receptor beta chains in this list originate from one sample, sequenced in a study of cytotoxic CD8 clonotypes in ibrutinib-treated CLL. The data were produced by immunoSEQ multiplex PCR, yet TCRdb's version contains in-frame clones alone and is incomplete. Of roughly 300,000 clones in the sample, roughly three quarters are singletons; the top ten hold roughly 5.7%. Sequencing used PBMCs, obtained at disease progression, from a patient treated with ibrutinib. These receptors came from a human donor with chronic lymphocytic leukemia.

The chain employs TRBV27 and TRBJ2-1; D ambiguous. The CDR3 is made up of 15 amino acids. V was pared by 5 bases and J by 6 bases, with 17 bases between. Germline CDR1 reads MNHEY; CDR2 reads SMNVEV (reference sequence). The CDR3 coding sequence is TGTGCCAGCAGTCTAATACCCCATCTAGGCAATGAGCAGTTCTTC. Protein sequence: CASSLIPHLGNEQFF.

The chain is built from TRBV18 and TRBJ2-2; 7 bases fit TRBD1. J was trimmed by 2 bases and V by 3 bases; bases with no gene match: 6. The germline V gene has CDR1 KGHSH and CDR2 LQKENI. The CDR3 extends over 16 amino acids. This CDR3 is CASSPRTGRNTGELFF. CDR3 DNA sequence: TGTGCCAGCTCACCCAGGACAGGTCGCAACACCGGGGAGCTGTTTTTT.

V usage is TRBV12-5 and J usage is TRBJ1-5, with D possibly being TRBD1 (5 bases). The germline V gene encodes CDR1 LGHNT and CDR2 FRNRAP. The length of the CDR3 is 18 residues. The V gene lost 6 bases and the J gene lost 4 bases, with 25 bases spanning the gap. CDR3 loop: CASGGRVPGPGENQPQHF. CDR3 sequence (DNA): TGTGCTAGTGGCGGACGAGTGCCGGGACCGGGAGAGAATCAGCCCCAGCATTTT.

The rearrangement joins TRBV6-6 to TRBJ1-2; the D gene is possibly TRBD1 (6 bases). Deletions cut 0 bases from V and 5 bases from J, with 16 bases between. This CDR3 comprises 16 residues. Germline V CDR1 and CDR2: MNHNY, SVGAGI (reference sequence). The CDR3 is CASSYSFGQSPYGYTF. For the CDR3, the DNA is TGTGCCAGCAGTTACTCATTTGGACAGAGCCCTTATGGCTACACCTTC.

The V and J genes are TRBV6-1 and TRBJ1-2, with D possibly matching TRBD1 (6 bases). Germline assignment: CDR1 MNHNS and CDR2 SASEGT. V lost 8 bases, J lost 2 bases, and 15 bases lay in between. The CDR3 runs to 14 residues. Here the CDR3 DNA reads TGTGCCAGCGAACCTCAGGGGCTAAACTATGGCTACACCTTC. Translated: CASEPQGLNYGYTF.

This clone was counted a few times. The V gene is TRBV2, the J gene TRBJ1-5; D not resolved. Germline V gene sequence: CDR1 SNHLY, CDR2 FYNNEI. The CDR3 runs to 13 residues. Trimming removed 4 bases from V and 5 bases from J, with 9 bases in between. CDR3 loop: CASSVGPDQPQHF. In DNA, the CDR3 is TGTGCCAGCAGTGTTGGGCCTGATCAGCCCCAGCATTTT.

The V call is TRBV19, the J call TRBJ1-2, with 7 positions matching TRBD1. From germline, CDR1 is LNHDA and CDR2 SQIVND (reference sequence). After removal of 3 bases from V and 4 bases from J, the junction contained 8 bases not matched to a gene. The CDR3 spans 15 residues. The CDR3 sequence is CASSIVGGQPYGYTF. The CDR3 region has the DNA TGTGCCAGTAGTATCGTTGGGGGACAGCCCTATGGCTACACCTTC.

The chain combines TRBV27 with TRBJ1-5; no firm D call. V lost 2 bases to trimming and J lost 9 bases, with 14 bases between them. This CDR3 is built from 14 residues. Per the germline V gene, CDR1 is MNHEY and CDR2 is SMNVEV (reference sequence). CDR3 DNA: TGTGCCAGCAGTTTAGAAAAGGCAGGTGGGCCCCAGCATTTT. It yields the protein CASSLEKAGGPQHF.

The CDR3 DNA is TGCGCCAGCAGCTTTTTAACAGGGACCTACGAGCAGTACTTC. Translation: CASSFLTGTYEQYF. The genes are TRBV5-1 and TRBJ2-7; possibly TRBD1 for D (6 bases). There are 14 residues in the CDR3. The V end lost 2 bases, the J end lost 2 bases, and 11 bases lay between the germline ends. Germline V lookup: CDR1 SGHRS, CDR2 YFSETQ.

The CDR3 DNA is TGTGCCAGCAGCTTAGGGGAGCTGTTTTTT. This encodes CASSLGELFF. The chain carries TRBV7-9 and TRBJ2-2; no clear D gene. Germline loops: CDR1 SEHNR, CDR2 FQNEAQ (reference sequence). The CDR3 consists of 10 residues. V was cut by 1 base and J by 9 bases, with 0 bases left in between. The whole variable domain, remainder taken from reference TRBV7-9 and TRBJ2-2, is DTGVSQNPRHKITKRGQNVTFRCDPISEHNRLYWYRQTLGQGPEFLTYFQNEAQLEKSRLLSDRFSAERPKGSFSTLEIQRTEQGDSAMYLCASSLGELFFGEGSRLTVL.

The V gene is TRBV29-1, the J gene TRBJ2-7, with 7 bases identical to TRBD2. Germline V gene data show CDR1 as SQVTM and CDR2 as ANQGSEA. The CDR3 is 11 amino acids. The V gene end was trimmed by 2 bases and the J gene end by 7 bases; junction bases not matched to a gene: 2. In DNA form, the CDR3 reads TGCAGCGTTGAACGGGGGGAAGAGCAGTACTTC. It yields the protein CSVERGEEQYF.

The chain joins TRBV25-1 to TRBJ2-2, with D unresolved. This CDR3 has 14 amino acids. CDR1 and CDR2 from the germline V gene are MGHDK and SYGVNS. V lost 8 bases and J 2 bases, leaving 12 bases between the germline ends. CDR3 residues: CASGRMGNTGELFF. In DNA form, the CDR3 reads TGTGCCAGCGGTAGGATGGGCAACACCGGGGAGCTGTTTTTT.

CDR3 DNA sequence: TGTGCCAGTAGTATTGGAGTCACAGATACGCAGTATTTT. Protein product: CASSIGVTDTQYF. The chain is built from TRBV19 and TRBJ2-3; D gene unclear. V was cut by 3 bases and J by 2 bases, with 6 bases left in between. The CDR3 consists of 13 residues. Germline CDR1 reads LNHDA; CDR2 reads SQIVND (reference sequence).

The V gene is TRBV11-2, the J gene TRBJ2-2; 8 bases fit TRBD1. The CDR3 length is 19 residues. J gave up 5 bases and V 2 bases, and 16 bases lay outside the gene matches. The V gene's germline CDR1 is SGHAT and CDR2 FQNNGV. The CDR3, as DNA: TGTGCCAGCAGCTTAAAAGAGATTGTATTGACAGGGGTTACCGGGGAGCTGTTTTTT. As protein: CASSLKEIVLTGVTGELFF.

This clone has just a few counts. This chain links TRBV6-6 with TRBJ1-1; D is unclear. The V and J ends lost 11 bases and 1 base respectively, with 14 bases between them. CDR3 size: 13 residues. Germline V gives CDR1 MNHNY, CDR2 SVGAGI (reference sequence). The CDR3 loop is CAASRSGNTEAFF. As DNA, the CDR3 is TGTGCCGCCTCCCGTAGTGGGAACACTGAAGCTTTCTTT.

This chain connects TRBV9 to TRBJ1-2, with D tentatively TRBD1 (5 bases). CDR1 and CDR2 (germline): SGDLS, YYNGEE. V lost 4 bases and J lost 8, with 12 bases in between. CDR3 length: 12 amino acids. The CDR3, as DNA: TGTGCCAGCAGCCTCCCGGGGGTGGGCTACACCTTC. Translation: CASSLPGVGYTF.

This clone turned up a few times. This sequence joins TRBV4-1 and TRBJ2-7, with 11 bases lining up with TRBD2. Germline V gene lookup returns CDR1 MGHRA and CDR2 YSYEKL. With V trimmed by 9 bases and J by 5 bases, 6 bases remained unmatched. The CDR3 length is 13 residues. The DNA for the CDR3 is TGCGCCAGTGGGACTAGCGGAGGCGACGAGCAGTACTTC. The encoded protein is CASGTSGGDEQYF.